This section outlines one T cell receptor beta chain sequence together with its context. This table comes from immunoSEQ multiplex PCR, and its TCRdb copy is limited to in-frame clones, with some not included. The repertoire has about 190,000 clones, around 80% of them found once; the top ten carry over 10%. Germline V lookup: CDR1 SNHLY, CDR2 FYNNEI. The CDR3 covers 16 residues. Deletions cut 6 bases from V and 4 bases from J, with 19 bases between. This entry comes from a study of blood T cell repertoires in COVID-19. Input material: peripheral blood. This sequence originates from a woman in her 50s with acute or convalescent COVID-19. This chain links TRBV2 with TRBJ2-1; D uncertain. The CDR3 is CASSPGSSRVYNEQFF. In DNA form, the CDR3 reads TGTGCCAGCAGCCCCGGCTCGAGTCGGGTGTACAATGAGCAGTTCTTC.